A selection of T cell receptor beta chains follows, all from one sample in a study of T cell changes during pregnancy in multiple sclerosis. Assay: immunoSEQ multiplex PCR; the TCRdb copy retains only in-frame clones and omits some. The sample lists fewer than 65,000 clones; about nine tenths were seen once. The sequences come from peripheral blood, collected in the first trimester of pregnancy. The receptor source for this set is a female donor in good health, enrolled as a control in a pregnancy study. Both conserved end residues are part of each CDR3. Each record gives: J gene, D gene, V gene, clone size, CDR3 protein, CDR3 DNA. D genes are given only for firm matches. Rows give clone size only sometimes, using once, few, many, or a class for an expanded clone.

>TRBJ2-3|TRBD2|TRBV6-1|.
CASRGTSGSTDTQYF
TGTGCCAGCAGGGGGACTAGCGGTAGCACAGATACGCAGTATTTT
>TRBJ2-7|TRBD1|TRBV7-6|.
CASSSKTGGDEQYF
TGTGCCAGCAGCTCCAAAACAGGGGGCGACGAGCAGTACTTC
>TRBJ2-1|.|TRBV7-3|.
CASSLTAGSSYNEQFF
TGTGCCAGCAGCTTAACGGCAGGAAGCTCCTACAATGAGCAGTTCTTC
>TRBJ1-5|.|TRBV6-5|.
CADLVPRDQPQHF
TGTGCCGACCTTGTCCCGAGGGATCAGCCCCAGCATTTT
>TRBJ2-1|TRBD2|TRBV7-3|.
CASSLTGLAGGHNEQFF
TGTGCCAGCAGCTTAACGGGACTAGCGGGAGGACACAATGAGCAGTTCTTC
>TRBJ2-7|TRBD2|TRBV4-1|.
CASSQEGGLAVLGYEQYF
TGCGCCAGCAGCCAAGAGGGGGGACTAGCGGTTTTGGGTTACGAGCAGTACTTC
>TRBJ2-3|TRBD2|TRBV29-1|.
CSVEGGREGPPDTQYF
TGCAGCGTTGAAGGGGGGCGGGAGGGCCCCCCAGATACGCAGTATTTT
>TRBJ1-2|.|TRBV4-3|.
CASSQDRGPSQGYTF
TGCGCCAGCAGCCAAGATAGGGGCCCAAGCCAGGGCTACACCTTC
>TRBJ1-5|.|TRBV28|.
CASSLTGAFGNQPQHF
TGTGCCAGCAGTTTGACTGGAGCCTTCGGCAATCAGCCCCAGCATTTT
>TRBJ1-4|.|TRBV25-1|once
CASSPHGGGSEKLFF
TGTGCCAGCAGCCCCCACGGGGGGGGAAGCGAAAAACTGTTTTTT
>TRBJ2-1|.|TRBV7-3|.
CASSLSFSATQKQFF
TGTGCCAGCAGCTTATCTTTTAGCGCTACCCAGAAACAGTTCTTC
>TRBJ2-7|TRBD2|TRBV2|.
CASSTSGGSYEQYF
TGTGCCAGCAGTACTAGCGGGGGCTCCTACGAGCAGTACTTC
>TRBJ1-2|.|TRBV7-2|.
CASLGANYGYTF
TGTGCCAGCTTGGGAGCTAACTATGGCTACACCTTC
>TRBJ1-1|.|TRBV7-3|.
CASSSRANTEAFF
TGTGCCAGTTCGAGCAGGGCGAACACTGAAGCTTTCTTT
>TRBJ1-2|TRBD1|TRBV4-1|.
CASSQDRTGHYGYTF
TGCGCCAGCAGCCAAGACAGGACAGGACACTATGGCTACACCTTC
>TRBJ2-1|.|TRBV13|.
CASSSSSYNEQFF
TGTGCCAGCAGCTCCAGCTCCTACAATGAGCAGTTCTTC
>TRBJ1-4|.|TRBV5-1|.
CASRRGGAPNEKLFF
TGCGCCAGCAGACGTGGCGGCGCCCCTAATGAAAAACTGTTTTTT
>TRBJ2-3|TRBD2|TRBV4-3|.
CASSQESHLRSGGALDTQYF
TGCGCCAGCAGCCAAGAATCTCACCTTCGTAGCGGGGGGGCGTTAGATACGCAGTATTTT
>TRBJ2-4|TRBD2|TRBV5-4|.
CASSLSSGREENIQYF
TGTGCCAGCAGCTTATCTAGCGGGAGGGAGGAAAACATTCAGTACTTC